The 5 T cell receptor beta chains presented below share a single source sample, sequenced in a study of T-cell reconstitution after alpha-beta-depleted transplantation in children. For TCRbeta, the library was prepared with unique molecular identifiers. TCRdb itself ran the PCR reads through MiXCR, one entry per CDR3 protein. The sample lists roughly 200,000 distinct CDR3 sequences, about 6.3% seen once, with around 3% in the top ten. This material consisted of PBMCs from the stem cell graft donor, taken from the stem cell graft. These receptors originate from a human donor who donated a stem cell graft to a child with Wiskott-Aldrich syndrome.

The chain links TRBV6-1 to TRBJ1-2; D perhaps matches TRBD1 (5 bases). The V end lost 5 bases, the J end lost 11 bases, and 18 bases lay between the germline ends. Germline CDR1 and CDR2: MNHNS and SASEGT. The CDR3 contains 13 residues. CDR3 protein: CASSKTALGGYTF. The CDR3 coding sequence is TGTGCCAGCAGTAAGACAGCATTGGGAGGATACACCTTC.

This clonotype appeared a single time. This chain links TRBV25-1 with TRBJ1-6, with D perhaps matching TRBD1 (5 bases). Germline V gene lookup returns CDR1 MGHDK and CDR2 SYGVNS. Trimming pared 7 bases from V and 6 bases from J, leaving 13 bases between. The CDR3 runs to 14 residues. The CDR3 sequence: CASNWGSPNSPLHF. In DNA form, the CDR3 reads TGTGCCAGCAACTGGGGCTCCCCTAATTCACCCCTCCACTTT.

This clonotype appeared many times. The CDR3 coding sequence is TGTGCCAGCAGCTTTCAACCCTACAACCTTGGCAGGGACTTCTACGAGCAGTACTTC. Translation gives CASSFQPYNLGRDFYEQYF. The V and J genes are TRBV5-4 and TRBJ2-7; D might be TRBD2 (6 bases). Germline lookup yields CDR1 SGHNT and CDR2 YYREEE (reference sequence). This CDR3 comprises 19 residues. Trimming shortened V by 2 bases and J by 3 bases, and 27 bases separated the two germline ends.

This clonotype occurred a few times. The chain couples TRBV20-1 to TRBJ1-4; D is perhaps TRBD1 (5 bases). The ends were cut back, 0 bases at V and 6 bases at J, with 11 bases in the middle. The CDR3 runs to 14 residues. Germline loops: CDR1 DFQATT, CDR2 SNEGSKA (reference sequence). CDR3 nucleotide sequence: TGCAGTGCTAGAGACCAGGGAGTAGATGAAAAACTGTTTTTT. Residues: CSARDQGVDEKLFF.

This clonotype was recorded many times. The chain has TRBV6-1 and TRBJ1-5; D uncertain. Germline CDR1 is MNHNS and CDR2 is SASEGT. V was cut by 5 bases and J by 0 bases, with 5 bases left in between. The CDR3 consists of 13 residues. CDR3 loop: CASSINSNQPQHF. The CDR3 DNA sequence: TGTGCCAGCAGTATAAATAGCAATCAGCCCCAGCATTTT.